The 13 T cell receptor beta chains in this list originate from one sample, sequenced in a study of blood T cell repertoires in COVID-19. TCRdb's copy holds only in-frame clones and misses some; the assay was immunoSEQ multiplex PCR. In the table there are just under 95,000 clones, about three quarters of which are singletons. The sample taken for sequencing was peripheral blood. The origin of the receptors is a man aged 45 to 65 who had recovered from COVID-19.

The gene calls are TRBV7-6 and TRBJ2-7; 9 bases fit TRBD1. The CDR3 totals 16 residues. In germline, CDR1 is SGHVS, CDR2 FNYEAQ. J lost 3 bases, V lost 0 bases, and 6 bases had no gene match. The CDR3 DNA follows: TGTGCCAGCAGCTTAGCGGCGGGGACAGGGCTCTACGAGCAGTACTTC. Translated, it gives CASSLAAGTGLYEQYF.

The chain is built from TRBV4-3 and TRBJ2-2, with unresolved D. Per germline, CDR1 LGHNA and CDR2 YSLEER. This CDR3 spans 14 amino acids. V lost 0 bases and J 1 base, leaving 3 bases between the germline ends. Here the CDR3 DNA reads TGCGCCAGCAGCCAAGACTTGAACACCGGGGAGCTGTTTTTT. This codes for CASSQDLNTGELFF.

This clone was found once. V gene TRBV7-9 combines with J gene TRBJ1-1; D gene unclear. Germline CDR1 and CDR2: SEHNR and FQNEAQ (reference sequence). The CDR3 sequence is 14 residues long. V lost 0 bases and J lost 1, with 6 bases in between. CDR3 DNA: TGTGCCAGCAGCTTAGCGGGCCGGAACACTGAAGCTTTCTTT. Translated: CASSLAGRNTEAFF.

The V gene is TRBV19, the J gene TRBJ2-1; no reliable D call. CDR3 length: 11 amino acids. The germline V gene has CDR1 LNHDA and CDR2 SQIVND (reference sequence). V lost 6 bases to trimming and J lost 7 bases, with 7 bases between them. The CDR3 nucleotides read TGTGCCAGTAGAGTGCGGAATGAGCAGTTCTTC. Its translation: CASRVRNEQFF.

CDR3 nucleotide sequence: TGTGCCAGCCCGAACCAGGGGTCTGACGTAGATAATCAGCCCCAGCATTTT. Protein sequence: CASPNQGSDVDNQPQHF. This rearrangement joins TRBV9 to TRBJ1-5; the D gene is possibly TRBD1 (6 bases). Germline CDR1 reads SGDLS; CDR2 reads YYNGEE. This CDR3 spans 17 amino acids. Trimming pared 7 bases from V and 4 bases from J, leaving 24 bases between.

This sequence joins TRBV7-2 and TRBJ1-5, with a possible D match to TRBD1 (6 bases). Trimming stripped 2 bases from V and 2 bases from J, with 13 bases between. Per the germline V gene, CDR1 is SGHTA and CDR2 is FQGNSA. CDR3 length equals 16 residues. The CDR3 DNA reads as TGTGCCAGCAGCTTACTGGCGGGGGCTGGCAATCAGCCCCAGCATTTT. This translates into CASSLLAGAGNQPQHF.

This rearrangement joins TRBV5-5 to TRBJ2-7, with a weak D call TRBD1 (5 bases). This CDR3 comprises 14 residues. V was cut by 1 base and J by 0 bases, with 8 bases left in between. CDR1 SGHKS and CDR2 YYEKEE come from the germline V gene (reference sequence). This CDR3 reads CASSLLRDSYEQYF. The DNA for the CDR3 is TGTGCCAGCAGCTTGCTCAGGGACTCCTACGAGCAGTACTTC.

The genes are TRBV10-1 and TRBJ2-7; the match to TRBD2 covers 11 bases. The length of the CDR3 is 17 residues. The V and J ends lost 8 bases and 0 bases, in that order; junction bases with no gene match: 12. Germline CDR1 is WNHNN and CDR2 is SYGVQD (reference sequence). Here the CDR3 DNA reads TGCGCCAGCGTGAGCCTAGCGGGAGGCCGAAGCTCCTACGAGCAGTACTTC. It translates to CASVSLAGGRSSYEQYF.

This clone turned up a few times. The rearrangement joins TRBV4-3 to TRBJ2-3; 10 nucleotides align to TRBD1. Germline V gene data show CDR1 as LGHNA and CDR2 as YSLEER. The CDR3 is 15 residues long. V lost 4 bases and J lost 3; bases outside the gene matches: 4. CDR3 loop: CASSRGTGVTDTQYF. CDR3 sequence (DNA): TGCGCCAGCAGCCGAGGGACAGGGGTAACAGATACGCAGTATTTT.

The chain joins TRBV11-2 to TRBJ2-7; possibly TRBD2 for D (7 bases). The germline V gene has CDR1 SGHAT and CDR2 FQNNGV. CDR3 length equals 14 residues. Trimming pared 7 bases from V and 7 bases from J, leaving 20 bases between. This CDR3 reads CASTSSGTLMEQYF. DNA of the CDR3: TGTGCCAGCACCTCAAGCGGGACACTTATGGAGCAGTACTTC. Full variable domain (outside the CDR3, taken from reference TRBV11-2 and TRBJ2-7): EAGVAQSPRYKIIEKRQSVAFWCNPISGHATLYWYQQILGQGPKLLIQFQNNGVVDDSQLPKDRFSAERLKGVDSTLKIQPAKLEDSAVYLCASTSSGTLMEQYFGPGTRLTVT.

V and J are TRBV6-1 and TRBJ2-7; D not resolved. The V gene lost 4 bases and the J gene lost 0 bases, with 13 bases spanning the gap. The CDR3 is made up of 15 amino acids. Per the germline V gene, CDR1 is MNHNS and CDR2 is SASEGT. The CDR3 region is CASSGSGLGSYEQYF. The CDR3 nucleotides read TGTGCCAGCAGTGGTAGTGGGCTGGGCTCCTACGAGCAGTACTTC.

V and J are TRBV7-8 and TRBJ2-4; TRBD1 is a possible D gene (6 bases). From germline, CDR1 is SGHVS and CDR2 FQNEAQ. CDR3 length: 14 amino acids. Trimming took off 5 bases at V and 8 bases at J, with 16 bases between the two ends. As DNA, the CDR3 is TGTGCCAGCAGCAAAGGGACACCCCTTGACATTCAGTACTTC. Translation: CASSKGTPLDIQYF.

The chain carries TRBV3-1 (or the pseudogene TRBV3-2) and TRBJ2-7, with 7 bases aligning to TRBD1. The CDR3 sequence is 15 residues long. Per germline, CDR1 LGHDT and CDR2 YNNKEL (reference sequence). J lost 0 bases, V lost 2 bases, and 4 bases had no gene match. The CDR3, as DNA: TGTGCCAGCAGCCAATGGGACAGAAGCTCCTACGAGCAGTACTTC. This gives the protein CASSQWDRSSYEQYF.